A single sample is the source of the 14 T cell receptor beta chains below, sequenced in a study of CD8 T cells in ankylosing spondylitis. General observations from the study: What seemed typical of ankylosing spondylitis blood was a TCR beta motif built from about 8 highly homologous variants.

Antigens for these TCRs are unknown. One entry per CDR3 protein, called by TCRdb with MiXCR from the 5' RACE reads. The sample includes 200,000 to 250,000 distinct CDR3 sequences, approximately 7.4% of them seen just once. The sequenced material came from blood, either unsorted or a sorted T cell fraction (not recorded which). The receptor set was obtained from a male donor with ankylosing spondylitis.

In regard to this clonotype: A much bigger clone sits one base away, suggesting this may be a read error. J is TRBJ2-7 and V is TRBV6-5; 8 nucleotides match TRBD1. The germline CDR1 and CDR2 sequences are MNHEY and SVGAGI. The V gene end was trimmed by 0 bases and the J gene end by 5 bases; junction bases not matched to a gene: 12. The CDR3 covers 17 residues. The CDR3 region is CASSYSITGGKSHEQYF. The CDR3 DNA reads as TGTGCCAGCAGTTACTCCATAACAGGGGGAAAATCCCACGAGCAGTACTTC.

Ten or more counts support this clonotype. The V gene is TRBV30, the J gene TRBJ1-5; D uncertain. Germline CDR1 reads GTSNPN; CDR2 reads SVGIG (reference sequence). Trimming took off 5 bases at V and 9 bases at J, with 14 bases between the two ends. CDR3 length: 12 amino acids. The CDR3 sequence is CAWGPGVWPQHF. The CDR3 DNA is TGTGCCTGGGGCCCCGGGGTGTGGCCCCAGCATTTT.

This clonotype was recorded a few times. The rearrangement joins TRBV14 to TRBJ2-1, with D perhaps TRBD1 or TRBD2 (6 bases each). CDR1 is SGHDN and CDR2 is FVKESK in the germline V gene. V was pared by 1 base and J by 8 bases, with 9 bases between. The CDR3 is 13 residues long. CDR3 residues: CASSQAGAYEQFF. CDR3 DNA: TGTGCCAGCAGCCAAGCGGGGGCCTATGAGCAGTTCTTC.

This clonotype was counted ten times or more. This sequence joins TRBV12-3 or TRBV12-4 and TRBJ2-1; D remains unclear. V shed 1 base and J shed 5 bases, with 12 bases lying between them. The CDR3 consists of 15 residues. The chain's CDR3 is CASSLVRMVNNEQFF. CDR3 in DNA: TGTGCCAGCAGTTTAGTCAGGATGGTCAACAATGAGCAGTTCTTC.

This clonotype was observed at least ten times. J is TRBJ1-2 and V is TRBV6-1; D perhaps matches TRBD1 (6 bases). The CDR3 contains 15 residues. From germline, CDR1 is MNHNS and CDR2 SASEGT. The V end lost 6 bases, the J end lost 0 bases, and 14 bases lay between the germline ends. The CDR3 reads CASSLPGQTNYGYTF. As DNA, the CDR3 is TGTGCCAGCAGCCTCCCGGGACAAACTAACTATGGCTACACCTTC.

The chain uses TRBV12-5 and TRBJ1-1; TRBD1 matches 10 bases. The CDR3 runs 19 residues. V gave up 5 bases and J gave up 3 bases; unmatched junction bases: 18. Germline V lookup: CDR1 LGHNT, CDR2 FRNRAP. The CDR3 bases are TGTGCTAGTGGTCCCCCCTTGGGACAGGGGATCGGGTTGGACACTGAAGCTTTCTTT. Its protein product is CASGPPLGQGIGLDTEAFF.

The V call is TRBV20-1, the J call TRBJ2-1; 10 bases align to TRBD2. This CDR3 comprises 16 residues. V trimming: 0 bases; J trimming: 9 bases; junction bases outside the gene matches: 11. Germline V gene data show CDR1 as DFQATT and CDR2 as SNEGSKA (reference sequence). The CDR3 here is CSARDVSSGSILEQFF. DNA of the CDR3: TGCAGTGCTAGAGATGTCTCTAGCGGGAGTATTCTTGAGCAGTTCTTC.

This chain connects TRBV20-1 to TRBJ1-3, with D perhaps TRBD1 (6 bases). The V gene lost 1 base and the J gene lost 0 bases, with 7 bases spanning the gap. CDR3 length: 14 amino acids. Germline-derived CDR1 and CDR2 are DFQATT and SNEGSKA (reference sequence). CDR3 in DNA: TGCAGTGCTAGAGGCAGGGGCTCTGGAAACACCATATATTTT. This sequence encodes CSARGRGSGNTIYF.

This clonotype was seen a few times. The chain carries TRBV5-7 and TRBJ2-1; no clear D. TRBV5-7 is assigned to the ORF class and has an uncertain function. Trimming shortened V by 9 bases and J by 5 bases, and 18 bases separated the two germline ends. The CDR3 sequence is 14 residues long. CDR3: CAMGSGRSHNEQFF. CDR3 sequence (DNA): TGTGCCATGGGCTCCGGGCGGTCCCACAATGAGCAGTTCTTC.

Ten or more counts support this clonotype. This chain connects TRBV28 to TRBJ2-3, with D perhaps given as TRBD1 or TRBD2 (5 bases each). CDR3 size: 15 residues. The germline gives CDR1 MDHEN, CDR2 SYDVKM. The V and J ends lost 8 bases and 0 bases respectively, with 15 bases between them. CDR3 in DNA: TGTGCCAGCTTAATTGGGGGAGCCAGCACAGATACGCAGTATTTT. This encodes CASLIGGASTDTQYF.

This clonotype was seen at least ten times. The rearrangement joins TRBV28 to TRBJ2-1, with D possibly being TRBD1 (5 bases). The germline V gene has CDR1 MDHEN and CDR2 SYDVKM. CDR3 length: 15 amino acids. V shed 2 bases and J shed 2 bases, with 10 bases lying between them. CDR3 in DNA: TGTGCCAGCAGTTTACAGGGAAAAACCTACAATGAGCAGTTCTTC. Its protein is CASSLQGKTYNEQFF.

This clonotype occurred many times. The chain uses TRBV24-1 and TRBJ2-3; unclear D gene. The germline V gene encodes CDR1 KGHDR and CDR2 SFDVKD. The CDR3 length is 14 residues. V lost 3 bases and J 3 bases, leaving 9 bases between the germline ends. Here the CDR3 reads CATSDPRPTDTQYF. The DNA for the CDR3 is TGTGCCACCAGTGATCCCAGACCTACAGATACGCAGTATTTT.

The J gene is TRBJ2-1, the V gene TRBV5-6; 8 bases are a match to TRBD1. Germline values: CDR1 SGHDT, CDR2 YYEEEE. V lost 4 bases and J lost 5; bases outside the gene matches: 11. This CDR3 spans 16 amino acids. CDR3 in DNA: TGTGCCAGCAGCACGGAGCCGGGACAGGCCGACAATGAGCAGTTCTTC. Translating it yields CASSTEPGQADNEQFF.

This clonotype was observed at least ten times. The genes are TRBV6-5 and TRBJ1-2, with 7 positions matching TRBD1. Germline V gene lookup returns CDR1 MNHEY and CDR2 SVGAGI. Trimming cost V 2 bases and J 8 bases; bases outside gene matches: 14. This CDR3 has 16 residues. CDR3 loop: CASSYREEQGVEGYTF. The CDR3 coding sequence is TGTGCCAGCAGTTACCGCGAGGAGCAGGGGGTGGAGGGCTACACCTTC.